The rows below give T cell receptor beta chains drawn from one sample of a study of cytomegalovirus exposure and HLA in healthy donors. TCRdb keeps only in-frame clones here, not all; method: immunoSEQ multiplex PCR. The repertoire consists of approximately 190,000 clones, with over 70% occurring once and the leading ten covering 1% to 1.5%. The sequencing sample was made of PBMCs. These receptors originate from a man aged 30-40 years in good health and CMV-seronegative. Each CDR3 is given with its conserved first and last residue. D genes are given only for firm matches. Clone size, where shown, is once, few, many, or a class for clones that have expanded.

V	D	J	size	CDR3	DNA
TRBV27	.	TRBJ1-2	.	CASRDSDRLNYGYTF	TGTGCCAGCAGGGACTCGGACAGACTTAACTATGGCTACACCTTC
TRBV27	TRBD2	TRBJ2-1	.	CASSPKWTSGRDEQFF	TGTGCCAGCAGTCCCAAATGGACTAGCGGGAGAGATGAGCAGTTCTTC
TRBV29-1	.	TRBJ2-1	.	CSVGQDNEQFF	TGCAGCGTTGGACAGGACAATGAGCAGTTCTTC
TRBV20-1	.	TRBJ2-5	.	CSARPQETQYF	TGCAGTGCCAGACCACAAGAGACCCAGTACTTC
TRBV7-8	.	TRBJ2-7	.	CASSPLESYEQYF	TGTGCCAGCAGCCCGCTTGAGTCCTACGAGCAGTACTTC
TRBV2	.	TRBJ2-5	.	CAAGALQETQYF	TGTGCGGCGGGGGCCCTCCAAGAGACCCAGTACTTC
TRBV10-3	.	TRBJ1-3	.	CAISSTGSGNTIYF	TGTGCCATCAGCAGCACAGGGTCCGGAAACACCATATATTTT
TRBV2	TRBD1	TRBJ1-1	.	CASSEGSGGWTEAFF	TGTGCCAGCAGTGAGGGGTCAGGGGGTTGGACTGAAGCTTTCTTT
TRBV19	TRBD1	TRBJ2-5	.	CASGGDRQETQYF	TGTGCCAGCGGTGGGGACAGACAAGAGACCCAGTACTTC
TRBV27	.	TRBJ1-2	once	CASSSPRGGALYGYTF	TGTGCCAGCAGTTCACCCCGGGGGGGGGCACTCTATGGCTACACCTTC
TRBV19	.	TRBJ2-1	.	CASNSGYFNEQFF	TGTGCCAGTAACTCGGGATACTTCAATGAGCAGTTCTTC
TRBV10-3	TRBD1	TRBJ2-7	.	CAISEDNRDRAGYEQYF	TGTGCCATCAGTGAGGACAACCGGGACAGGGCGGGGTACGAGCAGTACTTC
TRBV19	.	TRBJ1-3	once	CASTSSGNTIYF	TGTGCCAGTACCAGCTCTGGAAACACCATATATTTT
TRBV11-3	.	TRBJ2-2	.	CASSQAQGLTGELFF	TGTGCCAGCAGCCAGGCTCAGGGTTTAACCGGGGAGCTGTTTTTT
TRBV18	TRBD1	TRBJ2-1	.	CASSLTGTGVYNEQFF	TGTGCCAGCTCACTCACCGGGACAGGGGTCTACAATGAGCAGTTCTTC
TRBV6-1	TRBD1	TRBJ1-3	.	CASSEPGQGRGNTIYF	TGTGCCAGCAGTGAACCGGGACAGGGGAGAGGAAACACCATATATTTT
TRBV28	.	TRBJ1-3	.	CASSSRTVSGNTIYF	TGTGCCAGCAGTTCTAGGACAGTCTCTGGAAACACCATATATTTT
TRBV2	.	TRBJ2-3	.	CATLQRHGKADTQYF	TGTGCCACCCTCCAACGACACGGGAAGGCAGATACGCAGTATTTT
TRBV18	.	TRBJ1-5	.	CASSSGGPYSNQPQHF	TGTGCCAGCTCATCGGGGGGCCCGTATAGCAATCAGCCCCAGCATTTT
TRBV4-2	.	TRBJ2-5	.	CASSQERKETQYF	TGTGCCAGCAGCCAAGAGCGGAAAGAGACCCAGTACTTC
TRBV15	.	TRBJ2-7	.	CATSRDRAGAYEQYF	TGTGCCACCAGCAGAGATCGGGCAGGGGCCTACGAGCAGTACTTC
TRBV6-5	.	TRBJ1-2	.	CASSPTGQRNGYTF	TGTGCCAGCAGTCCCACCGGACAGAGAAATGGCTACACCTTC
TRBV9	TRBD2	TRBJ2-1	.	CASSVNLAGGHNEQFF	TGTGCCAGCAGCGTCAACCTAGCGGGAGGACACAATGAGCAGTTCTTC
TRBV7-2	.	TRBJ2-7	.	CASSLGLTSYEQYF	TGTGCCAGCAGCCTGGGACTGACCTCCTACGAGCAGTACTTC
TRBV6-1	TRBD1	TRBJ2-1	.	CASVAPRQGKNEQFF	TGTGCCAGCGTAGCCCCTAGACAGGGAAAGAATGAGCAGTTCTTC
TRBV4-1	.	TRBJ1-3	.	CASSQDRGFLGNTIYF	TGCGCCAGCAGCCAAGACCGGGGTTTTCTCGGAAACACCATATATTTT
TRBV2	TRBD1	TRBJ2-7	.	CASSDDRQGAYEQYF	TGTGCCAGCAGTGATGATCGGCAGGGGGCCTACGAGCAGTACTTC
TRBV11-2	TRBD1	TRBJ1-2	.	CASSLSTGGGYGYTF	TGTGCCAGCAGCTTGTCGACAGGGGGTGGCTATGGCTACACCTTC
TRBV2	TRBD1	TRBJ2-1	.	CASRWDSRIRGQFF	TGTGCCAGCAGATGGGACAGTAGGATCCGGGGGCAGTTCTTC
TRBV7-9	.	TRBJ2-3	.	CASSLPGSGGGRGTQYF	TGTGCCAGCAGCTTACCCGGTTCTGGCGGGGGCAGGGGTACGCAGTATTTT
TRBV27	.	TRBJ2-7	.	CASSTRLEPYEQYF	TGTGCCAGCAGTACCCGCCTCGAGCCCTACGAGCAGTACTTC
TRBV28	TRBD2	TRBJ2-1	once	CASSQREAPYNEQFF	TGTGCCAGCAGCCAGCGGGAGGCCCCTTACAATGAGCAGTTCTTC
TRBV6-1	.	TRBJ1-5	.	CASSVLVEPTNQPQHF	TGTGCCAGCAGTGTTTTAGTTGAACCCACGAATCAGCCCCAGCATTTT
TRBV4-2	TRBD2	TRBJ2-7	.	CASSHRGLAGFYEQYF	TGTGCCAGCAGCCACAGAGGGCTAGCGGGATTCTACGAGCAGTACTTC
TRBV30	.	TRBJ1-5	few	CAWSYGSGVPRDQPQHF	TGTGCCTGGAGTTATGGATCAGGGGTTCCGAGGGATCAGCCCCAGCATTTT
TRBV6-1	TRBD2	TRBJ2-7	few	CASSDREGPYEQYF	TGTGCCAGCAGTGACCGGGAGGGACCCTACGAGCAGTACTTC
TRBV6-1	TRBD1	TRBJ1-2	.	CASRADRATYGYTF	TGTGCCAGCAGAGCCGACAGGGCGACGTATGGCTACACCTTC